Detailed here is one T cell receptor (beta chain). The germline V gene encodes CDR1 SGHTA and CDR2 FQGTGA. The CDR3 is made up of 13 amino acids. The germline V and J ends were trimmed by 4 bases and 7 bases, with 11 bases remaining between them. cDNA came from roughly 0.53 to 1 ug RNA primed by random hexamers. The CDR3 of TCR beta was amplified by immunoSEQ multiplex PCR across 54 Vbeta and 13 Jbeta. In TCRdb, the immunoSEQ multiplex PCR reads were re-called with MiXCR into one record per CDR3 protein. The table records approximately 83,000 distinct CDR3 sequences, over 85% of them present only once. These data come from a study of CD8 T cells in Susac syndrome.

What was sequenced was CD8+ T cells from PBMCs. This chain links TRBV7-3 with TRBJ2-1; maybe TRBD2 (6 bases). The clonotype originates from a human donor with Susac syndrome. The CDR3 protein is CASSSGTSNEQFF. The CDR3 nucleotides read TGTGCCAGCAGCTCCGGGACTTCGAATGAGCAGTTCTTC.